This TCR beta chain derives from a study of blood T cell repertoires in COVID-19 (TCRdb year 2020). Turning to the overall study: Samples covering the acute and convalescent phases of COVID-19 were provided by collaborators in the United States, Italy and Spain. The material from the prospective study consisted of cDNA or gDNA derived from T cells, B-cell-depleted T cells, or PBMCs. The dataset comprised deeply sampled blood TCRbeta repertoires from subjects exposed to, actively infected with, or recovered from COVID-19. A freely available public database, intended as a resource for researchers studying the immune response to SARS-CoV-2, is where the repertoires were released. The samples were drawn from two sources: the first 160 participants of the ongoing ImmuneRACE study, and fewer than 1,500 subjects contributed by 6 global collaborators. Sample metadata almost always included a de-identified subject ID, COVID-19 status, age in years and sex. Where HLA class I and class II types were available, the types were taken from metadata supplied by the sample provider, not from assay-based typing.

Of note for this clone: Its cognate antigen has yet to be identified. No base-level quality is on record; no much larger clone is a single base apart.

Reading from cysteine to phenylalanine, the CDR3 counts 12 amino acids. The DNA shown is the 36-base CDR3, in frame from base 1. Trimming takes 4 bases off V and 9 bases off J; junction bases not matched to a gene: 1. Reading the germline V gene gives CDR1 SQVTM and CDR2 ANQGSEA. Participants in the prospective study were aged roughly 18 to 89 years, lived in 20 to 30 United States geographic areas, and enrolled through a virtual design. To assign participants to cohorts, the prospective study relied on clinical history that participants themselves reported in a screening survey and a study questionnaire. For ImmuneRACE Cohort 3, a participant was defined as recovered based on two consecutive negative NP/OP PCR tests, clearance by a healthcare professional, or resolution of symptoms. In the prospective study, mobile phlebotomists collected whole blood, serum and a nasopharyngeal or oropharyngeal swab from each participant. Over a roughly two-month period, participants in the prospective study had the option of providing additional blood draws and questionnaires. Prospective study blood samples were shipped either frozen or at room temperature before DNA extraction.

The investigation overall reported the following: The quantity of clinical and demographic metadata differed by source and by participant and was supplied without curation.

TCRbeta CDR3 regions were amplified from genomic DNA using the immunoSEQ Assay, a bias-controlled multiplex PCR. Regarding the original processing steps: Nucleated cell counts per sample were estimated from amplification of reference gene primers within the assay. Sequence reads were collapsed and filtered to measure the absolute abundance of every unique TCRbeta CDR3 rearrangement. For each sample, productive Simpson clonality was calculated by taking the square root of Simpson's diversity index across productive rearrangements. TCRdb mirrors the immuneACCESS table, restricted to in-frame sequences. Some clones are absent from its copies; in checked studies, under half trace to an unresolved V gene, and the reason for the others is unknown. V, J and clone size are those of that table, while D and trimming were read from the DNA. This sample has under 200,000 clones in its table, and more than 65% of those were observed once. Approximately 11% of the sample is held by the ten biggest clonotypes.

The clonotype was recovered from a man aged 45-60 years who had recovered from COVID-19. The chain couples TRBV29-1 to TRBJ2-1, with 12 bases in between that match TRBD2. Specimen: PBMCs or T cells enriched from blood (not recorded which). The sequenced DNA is TGCAGCGTTGGACTAGCGGGAGTTGAGCAGTTCTTC. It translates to CSVGLAGVEQFF.